A selection of T cell receptor beta chains follows, all from one sample in a study of blood T cells in healthy people across ages. TCRdb reanalysed the 5' RACE reads using MiXCR and keeps one entry per CDR3 protein. The sample has 1,100,000 or so distinct CDR3 sequences; 45% are singletons. Sequenced: blood. The source of these receptors is a woman between 55 and 75 years old in good health. Each CDR3 is given with its conserved first and last residue. Fields, in order: J gene, V gene, D gene, CDR3 protein. A D gene is named only where the DNA matches it firmly.

TRBJ1-1,TRBV27,TRBD1,CASSSGQGPRLGTEAFF
TRBJ2-3,TRBV27,TRBD1,CASSLRGQGYDTQYF
TRBJ2-5,TRBV20-1,-,CSAPLILGETQYF
TRBJ1-2,TRBV4-2,-,CASSERSTVAGYTF
TRBJ2-3,TRBV29-1,TRBD1,CSVGATGATDTQYF
TRBJ1-2,TRBV30,TRBD1,CAWREFAAGQWGYTF
-,TRBV5-1,TRBD2,CASGTGGNRYEQYF
TRBJ2-3,TRBV27,TRBD1,CASSVPKQGASTDTQYF
TRBJ1-5,TRBV6-5,-,CASSYFRGGVESNQPQHF
TRBJ2-7,TRBV25-1,-,CASSENRPYEQYF
TRBJ2-5,TRBV11-2,TRBD1,CASSLVGTGIGQYF
TRBJ1-5,TRBV5-5,-,CASSVGLQPQHF
TRBJ1-1,TRBV7-9,-,CASSLWSGGGTEAFF
TRBJ1-2,TRBV7-2,TRBD1,CASSPTGSDGYTF
TRBJ2-5,TRBV21-1,-,CASSKRRGRETQYF
TRBJ2-2,TRBV28,TRBD1,CASSQGQGVTGELFF
TRBJ2-3,TRBV5-1,-,CASSLQEVFVDTQYF
TRBJ2-1,TRBV20-1,TRBD2,CSASQGLASVNEQFF
TRBJ2-1,TRBV5-1,-,CASSSAGSGALISSYNEQFF
TRBJ2-5,TRBV11-2,TRBD2,CAGSGSGETQYF
TRBJ2-7,TRBV6-2/TRBV6-3,-,CASSYSFPRSRYF
TRBJ2-5,TRBV11-1,TRBD1,CASSWYRDREQYF
TRBJ2-5,TRBV5-6,TRBD1,CASNPISGGQETQYF
TRBJ2-5,TRBV7-9,-,CASSPRVETQYF
TRBJ1-5,TRBV21-1,-,CASSKVGRQGAFPDQPQHF
TRBJ2-1,TRBV27,-,CASSVFPYNEQFF
TRBJ1-6,TRBV18,-,CASSPPGQYSPLHF
TRBJ2-7,TRBV27,-,CASSHGRTYEQYF